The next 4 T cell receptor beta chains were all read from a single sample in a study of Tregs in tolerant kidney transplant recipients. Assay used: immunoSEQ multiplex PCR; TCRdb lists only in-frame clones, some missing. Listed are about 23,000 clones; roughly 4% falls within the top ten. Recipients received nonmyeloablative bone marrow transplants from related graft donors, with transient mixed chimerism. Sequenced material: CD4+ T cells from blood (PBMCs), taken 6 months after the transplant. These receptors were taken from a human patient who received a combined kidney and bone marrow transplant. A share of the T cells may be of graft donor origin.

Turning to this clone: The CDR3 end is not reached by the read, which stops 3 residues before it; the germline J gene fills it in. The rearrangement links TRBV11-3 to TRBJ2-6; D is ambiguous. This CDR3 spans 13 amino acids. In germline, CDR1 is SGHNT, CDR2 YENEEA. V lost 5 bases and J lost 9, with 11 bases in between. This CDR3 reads CASSPRPDNVLTF. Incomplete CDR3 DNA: TGTGCCAGCAGCCCTAGGCCGGACAACGTC.

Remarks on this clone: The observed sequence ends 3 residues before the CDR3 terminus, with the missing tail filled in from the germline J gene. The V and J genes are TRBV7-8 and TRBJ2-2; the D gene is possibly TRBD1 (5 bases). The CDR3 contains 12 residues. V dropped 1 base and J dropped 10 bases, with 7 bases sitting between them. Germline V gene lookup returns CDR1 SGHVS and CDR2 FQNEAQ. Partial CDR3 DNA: TGTGCCAGCAGCTTAGGGGGCGTGGAG. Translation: CASSLGGVE. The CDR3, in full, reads CASSLGGVELFF.

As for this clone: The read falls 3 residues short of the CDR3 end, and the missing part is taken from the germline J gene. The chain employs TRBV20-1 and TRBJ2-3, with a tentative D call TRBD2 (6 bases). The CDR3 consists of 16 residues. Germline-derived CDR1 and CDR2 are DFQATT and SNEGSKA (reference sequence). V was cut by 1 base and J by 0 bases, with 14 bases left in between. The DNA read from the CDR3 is TGCAGTGCTAGAGGCCCGACTAGTCCTAGCACAGATACG. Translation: CSARGPTSPSTDT. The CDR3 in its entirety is CSARGPTSPSTDTQYF.

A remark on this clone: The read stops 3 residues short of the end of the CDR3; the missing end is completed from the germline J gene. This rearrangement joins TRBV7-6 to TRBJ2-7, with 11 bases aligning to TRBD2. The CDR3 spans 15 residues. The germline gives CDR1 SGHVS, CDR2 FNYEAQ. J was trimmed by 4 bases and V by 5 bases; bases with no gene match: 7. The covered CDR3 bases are TGTGCCAGCAGCATTACTAGCGGGAGTGGGTACGAG. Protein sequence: CASSITSGSGYE. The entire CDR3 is CASSITSGSGYEQYF.